Described below is a single T cell receptor beta chain sequence and its context. Its specificity is unknown. The data were taken from a study of T cell responses to AZD1222 COVID-19 vaccine. The table came from immunoSEQ multiplex PCR; TCRdb's copy has only in-frame clones and leaves some out. The sample yields 90,000 to 120,000 clones, just over 90% seen once. V was clipped by 7 bases and J by 8 bases, with 11 bases between them. This CDR3 region has 11 residues. Germline V gene data show CDR1 as SQVTM and CDR2 as ANQGSEA. Findings and caveats of the study: Just five or six AZD1222 recipients were seropositive at baseline. Reportedly, close to half of spike-specific TCRs are directed against unmutated variant regions. Dominant CD4 TCR responses targeted spike regions 160-218 and 743-854. Females outnumbered males among donors, who were mostly white British; clonal diversity was possibly underestimated.

The chain has TRBV29-1 and TRBJ1-4, with D possibly TRBD1 on 5 matching bases. Sequenced here: peripheral blood, sampled 28 days after the second AZD1222 dose. The TCR originated in an adult who received the AZD1222 COVID-19 vaccine. CDR3 bases: TGCAGCGGACGGAGGGGCGAAAAACTGTTTTTT. It codes for CSGRRGEKLFF. Together with reference TRBV29-1 and TRBJ1-4, the CDR3 gives the full variable domain: SAVISQKPSRDICQRGTSLTIQCQVDSQVTMMFWYRQQPGQSLTLIATANQGSEATYESGFVIDKFPISRPNLTFSTLTVSNMSPEDSSIYLCSGRRGEKLFFGSGTQLSVL.